This T cell receptor (beta chain) was retrieved from a study of blood T cell repertoires in COVID-19. Methods used by the authors: Amplification of reference gene primers provided the estimated nucleated cell counts. Generated by immunoSEQ multiplex PCR, the TCRdb table keeps only in-frame clones and is missing some. The V and J calls and clone size were taken over from that table, and D and trimming were inferred from the DNA. Among roughly 93,000 clones listed, about 88% were seen once. Germline assignment: CDR1 SGDLS and CDR2 YYNGEE. The V gene lost 0 bases and the J gene lost 11 bases, with 14 bases spanning the gap. This CDR3 region has 14 residues.

The chain combines TRBV9 with TRBJ1-4; no clear D. The source of this sequence is a man aged 45 to 65 with acute or convalescent COVID-19. The sequenced material came from peripheral blood. The DNA for the CDR3 is TGTGCCAGCAGCGTAGGGTCACCGGGTGGGAAACTGTTTTTT. As protein: CASSVGSPGGKLFF.